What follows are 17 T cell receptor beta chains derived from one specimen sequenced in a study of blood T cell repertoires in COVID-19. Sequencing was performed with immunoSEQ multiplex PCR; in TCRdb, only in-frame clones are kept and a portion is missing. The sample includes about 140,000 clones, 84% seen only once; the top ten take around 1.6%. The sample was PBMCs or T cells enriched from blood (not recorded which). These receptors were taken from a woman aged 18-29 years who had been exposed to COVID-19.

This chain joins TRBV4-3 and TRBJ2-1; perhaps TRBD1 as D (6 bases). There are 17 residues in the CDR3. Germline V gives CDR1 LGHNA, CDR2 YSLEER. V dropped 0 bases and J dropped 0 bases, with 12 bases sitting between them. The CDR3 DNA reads TGCGCCAGCAGCCAAGAACCCGGGACAAGCTCCTACAATGAGCAGTTCTTC. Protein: CASSQEPGTSSYNEQFF.

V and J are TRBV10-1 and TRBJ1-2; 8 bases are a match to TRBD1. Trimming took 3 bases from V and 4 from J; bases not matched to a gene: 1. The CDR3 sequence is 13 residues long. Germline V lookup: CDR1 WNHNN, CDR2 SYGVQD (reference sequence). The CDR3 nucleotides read TGCGCCAGCAGTGAAGACAGGGGCTATGGCTACACCTTC. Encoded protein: CASSEDRGYGYTF.

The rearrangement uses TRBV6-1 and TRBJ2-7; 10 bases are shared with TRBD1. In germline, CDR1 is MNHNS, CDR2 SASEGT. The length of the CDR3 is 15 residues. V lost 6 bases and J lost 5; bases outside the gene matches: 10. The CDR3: CASRPPGTGVHEQYF. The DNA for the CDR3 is TGTGCCAGCAGGCCTCCCGGGACAGGGGTCCACGAGCAGTACTTC.

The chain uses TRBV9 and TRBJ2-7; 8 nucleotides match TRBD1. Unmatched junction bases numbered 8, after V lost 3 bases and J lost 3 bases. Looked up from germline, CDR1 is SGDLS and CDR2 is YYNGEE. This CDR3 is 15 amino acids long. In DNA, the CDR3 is TGTGCCAGCAGCGCCAAGGGACAGGAGAACTACGAGCAGTACTTC. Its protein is CASSAKGQENYEQYF.

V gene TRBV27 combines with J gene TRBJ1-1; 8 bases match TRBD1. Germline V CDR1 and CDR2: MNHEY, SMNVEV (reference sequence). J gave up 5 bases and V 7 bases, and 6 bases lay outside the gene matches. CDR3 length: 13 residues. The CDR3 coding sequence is TGTGCCAGCACTTCGGACAGGGCGACTGAAGCTTTCTTT. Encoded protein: CASTSDRATEAFF.

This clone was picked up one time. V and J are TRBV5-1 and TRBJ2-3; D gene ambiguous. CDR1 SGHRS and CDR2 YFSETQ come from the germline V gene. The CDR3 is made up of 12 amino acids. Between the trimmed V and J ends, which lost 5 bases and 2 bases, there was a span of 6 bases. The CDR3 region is CASREHTDTQYF. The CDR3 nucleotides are TGCGCCAGCAGGGAGCACACAGATACGCAGTATTTT. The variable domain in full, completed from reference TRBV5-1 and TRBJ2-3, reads KAGVTQTPRYLIKTRGQQVTLSCSPISGHRSVSWYQQTPGQGLQFLFEYFSETQRNKGNFPGRFSGRQFSNSRSEMNVSTLELGDSALYLCASREHTDTQYFGPGTRLTVL.

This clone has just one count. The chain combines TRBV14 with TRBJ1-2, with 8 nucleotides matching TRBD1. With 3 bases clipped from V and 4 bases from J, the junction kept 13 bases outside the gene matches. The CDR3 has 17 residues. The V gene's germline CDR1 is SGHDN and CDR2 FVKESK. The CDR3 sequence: CASSHVTGELGFYGYTF. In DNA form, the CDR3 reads TGTGCCAGCAGCCACGTGACAGGGGAACTGGGGTTCTATGGCTACACCTTC.

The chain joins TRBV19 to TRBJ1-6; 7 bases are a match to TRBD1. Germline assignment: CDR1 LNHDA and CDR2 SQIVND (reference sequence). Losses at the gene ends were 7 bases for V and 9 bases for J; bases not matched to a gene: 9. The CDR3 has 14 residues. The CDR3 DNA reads TGTGCCAGTACCCCAGGAGGGGGCGCTTCACCCCTCCACTTT. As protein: CASTPGGGASPLHF.

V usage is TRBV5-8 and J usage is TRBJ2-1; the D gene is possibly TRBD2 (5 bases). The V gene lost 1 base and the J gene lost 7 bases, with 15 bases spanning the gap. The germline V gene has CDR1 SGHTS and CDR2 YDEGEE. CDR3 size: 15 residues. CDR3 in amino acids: CASSLRTRGANEQFF. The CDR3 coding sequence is TGTGCCAGCAGCTTGCGCACTAGAGGCGCGAATGAGCAGTTCTTC.

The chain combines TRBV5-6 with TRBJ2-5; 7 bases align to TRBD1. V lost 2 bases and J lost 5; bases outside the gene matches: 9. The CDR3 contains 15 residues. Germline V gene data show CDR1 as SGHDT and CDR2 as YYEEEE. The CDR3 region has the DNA TGTGCCAGCAGCTTAAGGGTAACAGGGGTGGAGACCCAGTACTTC. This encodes CASSLRVTGVETQYF.

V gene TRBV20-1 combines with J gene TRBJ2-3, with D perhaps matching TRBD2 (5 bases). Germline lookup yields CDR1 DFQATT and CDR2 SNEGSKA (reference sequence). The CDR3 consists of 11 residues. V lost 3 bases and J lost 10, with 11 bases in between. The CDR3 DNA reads TGCAGTGCTAGCTGGACTGCTCCGCAGTATTTT. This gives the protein CSASWTAPQYF.

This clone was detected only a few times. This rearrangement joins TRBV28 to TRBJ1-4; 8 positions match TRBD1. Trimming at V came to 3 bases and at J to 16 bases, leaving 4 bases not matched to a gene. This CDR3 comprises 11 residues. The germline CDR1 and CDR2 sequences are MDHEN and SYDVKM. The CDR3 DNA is TGTGCCAGCAGTTTGAGACAGGGGACGTTTTTT. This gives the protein CASSLRQGTFF.

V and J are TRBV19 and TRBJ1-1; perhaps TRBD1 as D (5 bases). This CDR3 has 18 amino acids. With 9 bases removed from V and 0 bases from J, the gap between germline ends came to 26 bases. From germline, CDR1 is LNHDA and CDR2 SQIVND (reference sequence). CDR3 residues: CASDRSGKISEMNTEAFF. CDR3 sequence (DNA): TGTGCCAGCGATCGGTCAGGGAAAATTTCGGAAATGAACACTGAAGCTTTCTTT.

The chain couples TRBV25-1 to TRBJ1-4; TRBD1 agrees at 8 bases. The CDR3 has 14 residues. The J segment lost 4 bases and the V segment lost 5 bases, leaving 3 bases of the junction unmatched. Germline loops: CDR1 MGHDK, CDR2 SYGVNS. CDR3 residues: CASSRDRRNEKLFF. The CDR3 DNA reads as TGTGCCAGCAGTCGGGACAGGCGTAATGAAAAACTGTTTTTT.

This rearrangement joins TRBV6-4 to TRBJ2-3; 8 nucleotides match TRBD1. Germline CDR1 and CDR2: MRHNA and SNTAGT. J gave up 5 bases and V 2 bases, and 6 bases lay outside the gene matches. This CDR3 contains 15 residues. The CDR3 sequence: CASSDLTGGKDTQYF. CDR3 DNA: TGTGCCAGCAGTGACCTAACAGGGGGTAAAGATACGCAGTATTTT.

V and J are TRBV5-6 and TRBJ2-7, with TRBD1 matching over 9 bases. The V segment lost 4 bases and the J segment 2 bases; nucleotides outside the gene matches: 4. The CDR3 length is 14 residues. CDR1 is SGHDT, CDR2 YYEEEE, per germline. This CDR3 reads CASSDRDRAYEQYF. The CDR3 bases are TGTGCCAGCAGCGACCGGGACAGGGCCTACGAGCAGTACTTC.

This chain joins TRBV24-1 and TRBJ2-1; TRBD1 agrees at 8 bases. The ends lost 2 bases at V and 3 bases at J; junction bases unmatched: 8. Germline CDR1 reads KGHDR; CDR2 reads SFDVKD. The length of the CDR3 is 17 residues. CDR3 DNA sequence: TGTGCCACCAGTGATTGGGCCGGGACAGGTAACTACAATGAGCAGTTCTTC. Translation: CATSDWAGTGNYNEQFF.